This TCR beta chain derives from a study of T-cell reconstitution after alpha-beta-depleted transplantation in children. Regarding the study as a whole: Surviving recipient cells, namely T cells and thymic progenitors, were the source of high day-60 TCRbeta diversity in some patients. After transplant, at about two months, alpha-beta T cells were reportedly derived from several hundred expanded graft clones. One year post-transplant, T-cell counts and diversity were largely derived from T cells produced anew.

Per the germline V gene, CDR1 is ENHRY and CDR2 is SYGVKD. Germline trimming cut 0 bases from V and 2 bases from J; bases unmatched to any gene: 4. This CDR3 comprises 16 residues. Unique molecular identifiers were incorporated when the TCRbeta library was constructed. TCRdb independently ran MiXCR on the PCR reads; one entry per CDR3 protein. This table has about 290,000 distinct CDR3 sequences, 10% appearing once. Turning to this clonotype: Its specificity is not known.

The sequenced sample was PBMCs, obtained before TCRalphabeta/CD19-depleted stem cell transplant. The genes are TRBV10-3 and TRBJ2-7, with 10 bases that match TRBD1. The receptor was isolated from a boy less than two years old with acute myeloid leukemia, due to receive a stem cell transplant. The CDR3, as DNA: TGTGCCATCAGTGAGTCAATGGGACAGGGGACCTACGAGCAGTACTTC. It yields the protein CAISESMGQGTYEQYF.